Each of the 22 T cell receptor beta chains below was sequenced from the same sample in a study of T cell responses to AZD1222 COVID-19 vaccine. Sequencing used immunoSEQ multiplex PCR; TCRdb keeps in-frame clones, though not all of them. The sample records about 90,000 clones, approximately 86% being singletons. The sample here was peripheral blood, taken on day 0 of AZD1222 vaccination. These TCRs come from an adult in good health.

V and J are TRBV7-2 and TRBJ2-1, with a possible D match to TRBD1 (6 bases). CDR1 is SGHTA and CDR2 is FQGNSA in the germline V gene. CDR3 length equals 15 residues. V dropped 4 bases and J dropped 4 bases, with 14 bases sitting between them. The CDR3 sequence: CASSSRGGSYNEQFF. In nucleotides, the CDR3 is TGTGCCAGCAGCTCCCGAGGGGGATCTTACAATGAGCAGTTCTTC.

The genes are TRBV6-2 or TRBV6-3 and TRBJ1-5, with unresolved D. The CDR3 extends over 13 amino acids. CDR1 MNHEY and CDR2 SVGEGT come from the germline V gene. V dropped 2 bases and J dropped 4 bases, with 6 bases sitting between them. CDR3 DNA sequence: TGTGCCAGCAGTTACACGGAGAATCAGCCCCAGCATTTT. It codes for CASSYTENQPQHF.

In DNA, the CDR3 is TGTGCCAGTAGTATCCCAGCGGGCAAGGTTACAGATACGCAGTATTTT. It encodes CASSIPAGKVTDTQYF. The V gene is TRBV19, the J gene TRBJ2-3; tentatively, D is TRBD2 (6 bases). With 3 bases removed from V and 3 bases from J, the gap between germline ends came to 16 bases. The CDR3 sequence is 16 residues long. Germline values: CDR1 LNHDA, CDR2 SQIVND (reference sequence).

This chain uses TRBV6-5 with TRBJ2-7, with TRBD1 as a possible D gene (6 bases). The germline V gene has CDR1 MNHEY and CDR2 SVGAGI. The CDR3 sequence is 14 residues long. V was trimmed by 1 base and J by 3 bases, leaving 10 bases between them. The CDR3, as DNA: TGTGCCAGCAGTTACTTGACAGGTAGCTACGAGCAGTACTTC. Amino acid sequence: CASSYLTGSYEQYF.

This chain connects TRBV29-1 to TRBJ2-7; D remains unclear. This CDR3 has 12 residues. Trimming stripped 2 bases from V and 6 bases from J, with 11 bases between. Germline CDR1 and CDR2: SQVTM and ANQGSEA. CDR3 residues: CSVERQGGEQYF. The CDR3 nucleotides are TGCAGCGTTGAAAGACAAGGCGGCGAGCAGTACTTC.

This clone came up a few times. The CDR3 DNA reads TGTGCCAGCAGTTTAGGTCCGACAGGCCAGAATCAGCCCCAGCATTTT. Translated, it gives CASSLGPTGQNQPQHF. This chain joins TRBV27 and TRBJ1-5; maybe TRBD1 (6 bases). This CDR3 spans 16 amino acids. The germline V gene has CDR1 MNHEY and CDR2 SMNVEV (reference sequence). Trimming shortened V by 2 bases and J by 4 bases, and 15 bases separated the two germline ends.

The chain couples TRBV28 to TRBJ1-2; D is perhaps TRBD1 (6 bases). Germline-derived CDR1 and CDR2 are MDHEN and SYDVKM. Deletions cut 7 bases from V and 4 bases from J, with 16 bases between. This CDR3 contains 14 residues. CDR3 protein: CASKREDRGYGYTF. CDR3 in DNA: TGTGCCAGCAAACGGGAGGACAGAGGCTATGGCTACACCTTC.

V usage is TRBV6-1 and J usage is TRBJ2-2; D gene uncertain. This CDR3 is 18 amino acids long. Trimming removed 2 bases at V and 7 bases at J, with 23 bases between. Germline CDR1 and CDR2: MNHNS and SASEGT. The CDR3 coding sequence is TGTGCCAGCAGTGAAAGAACACGTCGTGACATTGAGATCGGGGAGCTGTTTTTT. Translating it yields CASSERTRRDIEIGELFF.

This clone was seen once. V is TRBV19 and J is TRBJ1-6; possible D gene TRBD1, 6 bases. The germline V and J ends were trimmed by 10 bases and 10 bases, with 17 bases remaining between them. CDR3 length equals 13 residues. The germline V gene has CDR1 LNHDA and CDR2 SQIVND (reference sequence). CDR3 sequence (DNA): TGTGCCACTCATAGGGACACCAACTCACCCCTCCACTTT. Its translation: CATHRDTNSPLHF.

The chain employs TRBV19 and TRBJ1-6; D uncertain. The CDR3 consists of 13 residues. Germline CDR1 and CDR2: LNHDA and SQIVND (reference sequence). V lost 4 bases, J lost 4 bases, and 5 bases lay in between. The CDR3 loop reads CASSNTYNSPLHF. The CDR3, as DNA: TGTGCCAGTAGTAACACTTATAATTCACCCCTCCACTTT.

J is TRBJ1-1 and V is TRBV7-2; D gene uncertain. Germline CDR1 is SGHTA and CDR2 is FQGNSA. The CDR3 runs to 13 residues. V shed 2 bases and J shed 3 bases, with 7 bases lying between them. The CDR3 spells CASSLMEDTEAFF. The DNA of the CDR3 is TGTGCCAGCAGCTTAATGGAGGACACTGAAGCTTTCTTT. Variable domain in full (rest from reference TRBV7-2 and TRBJ1-1): GAGVSQSPSNKVTEKGKDVELRCDPISGHTALYWYRQSLGQGLEFLIYFQGNSAPDKSGLPSDRFSAERTGGSVSTLTIQRTQQEDSAVYLCASSLMEDTEAFFGQGTRLTVV.

The chain employs TRBV28 and TRBJ1-2, with 8 bases identical to TRBD1. The germline CDR1 and CDR2 sequences are MDHEN and SYDVKM. With 5 bases clipped from V and 4 bases from J, the junction kept 15 bases outside the gene matches. CDR3 length: 17 residues. CDR3 nucleotides: TGTGCCAGCAGTGGGGCCCACGACAGGGGATCATCCTATGGCTACACCTTC. Its protein is CASSGAHDRGSSYGYTF.

This clone has only a few counts. The rearrangement joins TRBV7-3 to TRBJ2-2, with D possibly matching TRBD2 (5 bases). V lost 5 bases to trimming and J lost 5 bases, with 12 bases between them. The V gene's germline CDR1 is SGHTA and CDR2 FQGTGA. The CDR3 is 14 residues long. The CDR3 sequence: CASSPGGGTGELFF. The CDR3 bases are TGTGCCAGCAGCCCCGGAGGTGGAACCGGGGAGCTGTTTTTT.

The CDR3 coding sequence is TGTGCCAGTATCCAACTACCAGCGAACACCGGGGAGCTGTTTTTT. Translating it yields CASIQLPANTGELFF. The rearrangement joins TRBV19 to TRBJ2-2, with D unresolved. Germline CDR1 LNHDA, CDR2 SQIVND (reference sequence). The CDR3 spans 15 residues. Trimming pared 7 bases from V and 0 bases from J, leaving 12 bases between.

CDR3 sequence: CASSLSPTWGWSYEQYF. The CDR3 coding sequence is TGTGCCAGCAGTTTATCCCCGACGTGGGGTTGGTCCTACGAGCAGTACTTC. V is TRBV28 and J is TRBJ2-7, with D hard to call. This CDR3 comprises 17 residues. CDR1 and CDR2 from the germline V gene are MDHEN and SYDVKM. V was pared by 1 base and J by 1 base, with 17 bases between. Based on the CDR3 plus reference TRBV28 and TRBJ2-7, the full variable domain is DVKVTQSSRYLVKRTGEKVFLECVQDMDHENMFWYRQDPGLGLRLIYFSYDVKMKEKGDIPEGYSVSREKKERFSLILESASTNQTSMYLCASSLSPTWGWSYEQYFGPGTRLTVT.

To note about this clone: Other DNA sequences in the sample encode the same CDR3. The chain couples TRBV20-1 to TRBJ2-5; D uncertain. The CDR3 totals 10 residues. Germline lookup yields CDR1 DFQATT and CDR2 SNEGSKA (reference sequence). V was cut by 6 bases and J by 5 bases, with 7 bases left in between. DNA for the CDR3: TGCAGTGCCCGTCGTGAGACCCAGTACTTC. This codes for CSARRETQYF.

In regard to this clone: No DNA is shown, since the ends of the CDR3 on it are uncertain; the CDR3 is the one TCRdb lists. This chain links TRBV21-1 with TRBJ2-3; the listed D gene, TRBD1, was not tested against the DNA. TRBV21-1 is noted as a pseudogene. The CDR3 spans 16 residues, counting both ends. This CDR3 is CASSKWGQGSTDTQYF.

This CDR3 is CASSPSRLAGPYEQYF. DNA for the CDR3: TGTGCCAGCAGTCCATCGCGACTAGCGGGCCCCTACGAGCAGTACTTC. This chain links TRBV27 with TRBJ2-7, with 10 nucleotides matching TRBD2. The J segment lost 2 bases and the V segment lost 5 bases, leaving 9 bases of the junction unmatched. The germline CDR1 and CDR2 sequences are MNHEY and SMNVEV (reference sequence). This CDR3 region has 16 residues.

This chain links TRBV9 with TRBJ2-2, with D perhaps matching TRBD2 (5 bases). CDR1 SGDLS and CDR2 YYNGEE come from the germline V gene. This CDR3 is 14 amino acids long. V was cut by 1 base and J by 7 bases, with 11 bases left in between. CDR3 nucleotides: TGTGCCAGCAGCGTATCCGGGATACACGGGGAGCTGTTTTTT. This codes for CASSVSGIHGELFF.

V usage is TRBV11-3 and J usage is TRBJ2-7; D might be TRBD2 (6 bases). The germline gives CDR1 SGHNT, CDR2 YENEEA. Trimming took 2 bases from V and 6 from J, leaving 11 bases between them. The length of the CDR3 is 13 residues. The CDR3 DNA follows: TGTGCCAGCAGCTTACGCGGGACGATCGAGCAGTACTTC. Amino acid sequence: CASSLRGTIEQYF. Filled out from reference TRBV11-3 and TRBJ2-7, the complete variable domain reads EAGVVQSPRYKIIEKKQPVAFWCNPISGHNTLYWYLQNLGQGPELLIRYENEEAVDDSQLPKDRFSAERLKGVDSTLKIQPAELGDSAVYLCASSLRGTIEQYFGPGTRLTVT.

J is TRBJ2-2 and V is TRBV12-3 or TRBV12-4, with D perhaps matching TRBD2 (5 bases). This CDR3 comprises 13 residues. The V gene lost 5 bases and the J gene lost 5 bases, with 9 bases spanning the gap. The CDR3 coding sequence is TGTGCCAGCAGTCTCACTAGGACCGGGGAGCTGTTTTTT. Amino acids: CASSLTRTGELFF.

The chain recombines TRBV19 with TRBJ1-1, with a tentative D call TRBD1 (6 bases). The CDR3 extends over 13 amino acids. V lost 11 bases, J lost 3 bases, and 16 bases lay in between. Germline loops: CDR1 LNHDA, CDR2 SQIVND (reference sequence). CDR3 sequence: CACAGAGDTEAFF. The CDR3 DNA sequence: TGTGCCTGCGCGGGGGCCGGAGACACTGAAGCTTTCTTT.